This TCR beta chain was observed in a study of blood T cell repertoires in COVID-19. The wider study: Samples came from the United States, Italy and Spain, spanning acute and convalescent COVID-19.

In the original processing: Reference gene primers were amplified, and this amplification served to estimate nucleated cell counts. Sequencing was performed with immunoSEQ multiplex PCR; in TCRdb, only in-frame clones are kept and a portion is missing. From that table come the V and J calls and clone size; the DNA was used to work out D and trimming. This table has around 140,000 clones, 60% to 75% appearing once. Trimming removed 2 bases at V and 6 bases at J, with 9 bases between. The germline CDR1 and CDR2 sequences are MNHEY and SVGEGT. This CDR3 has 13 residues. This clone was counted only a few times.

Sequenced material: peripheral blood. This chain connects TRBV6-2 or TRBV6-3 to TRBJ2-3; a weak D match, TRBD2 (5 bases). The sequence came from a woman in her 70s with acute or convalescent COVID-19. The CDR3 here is CASSYNQRDTQYF. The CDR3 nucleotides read TGTGCCAGCAGTTACAACCAGCGGGATACGCAGTATTTT.